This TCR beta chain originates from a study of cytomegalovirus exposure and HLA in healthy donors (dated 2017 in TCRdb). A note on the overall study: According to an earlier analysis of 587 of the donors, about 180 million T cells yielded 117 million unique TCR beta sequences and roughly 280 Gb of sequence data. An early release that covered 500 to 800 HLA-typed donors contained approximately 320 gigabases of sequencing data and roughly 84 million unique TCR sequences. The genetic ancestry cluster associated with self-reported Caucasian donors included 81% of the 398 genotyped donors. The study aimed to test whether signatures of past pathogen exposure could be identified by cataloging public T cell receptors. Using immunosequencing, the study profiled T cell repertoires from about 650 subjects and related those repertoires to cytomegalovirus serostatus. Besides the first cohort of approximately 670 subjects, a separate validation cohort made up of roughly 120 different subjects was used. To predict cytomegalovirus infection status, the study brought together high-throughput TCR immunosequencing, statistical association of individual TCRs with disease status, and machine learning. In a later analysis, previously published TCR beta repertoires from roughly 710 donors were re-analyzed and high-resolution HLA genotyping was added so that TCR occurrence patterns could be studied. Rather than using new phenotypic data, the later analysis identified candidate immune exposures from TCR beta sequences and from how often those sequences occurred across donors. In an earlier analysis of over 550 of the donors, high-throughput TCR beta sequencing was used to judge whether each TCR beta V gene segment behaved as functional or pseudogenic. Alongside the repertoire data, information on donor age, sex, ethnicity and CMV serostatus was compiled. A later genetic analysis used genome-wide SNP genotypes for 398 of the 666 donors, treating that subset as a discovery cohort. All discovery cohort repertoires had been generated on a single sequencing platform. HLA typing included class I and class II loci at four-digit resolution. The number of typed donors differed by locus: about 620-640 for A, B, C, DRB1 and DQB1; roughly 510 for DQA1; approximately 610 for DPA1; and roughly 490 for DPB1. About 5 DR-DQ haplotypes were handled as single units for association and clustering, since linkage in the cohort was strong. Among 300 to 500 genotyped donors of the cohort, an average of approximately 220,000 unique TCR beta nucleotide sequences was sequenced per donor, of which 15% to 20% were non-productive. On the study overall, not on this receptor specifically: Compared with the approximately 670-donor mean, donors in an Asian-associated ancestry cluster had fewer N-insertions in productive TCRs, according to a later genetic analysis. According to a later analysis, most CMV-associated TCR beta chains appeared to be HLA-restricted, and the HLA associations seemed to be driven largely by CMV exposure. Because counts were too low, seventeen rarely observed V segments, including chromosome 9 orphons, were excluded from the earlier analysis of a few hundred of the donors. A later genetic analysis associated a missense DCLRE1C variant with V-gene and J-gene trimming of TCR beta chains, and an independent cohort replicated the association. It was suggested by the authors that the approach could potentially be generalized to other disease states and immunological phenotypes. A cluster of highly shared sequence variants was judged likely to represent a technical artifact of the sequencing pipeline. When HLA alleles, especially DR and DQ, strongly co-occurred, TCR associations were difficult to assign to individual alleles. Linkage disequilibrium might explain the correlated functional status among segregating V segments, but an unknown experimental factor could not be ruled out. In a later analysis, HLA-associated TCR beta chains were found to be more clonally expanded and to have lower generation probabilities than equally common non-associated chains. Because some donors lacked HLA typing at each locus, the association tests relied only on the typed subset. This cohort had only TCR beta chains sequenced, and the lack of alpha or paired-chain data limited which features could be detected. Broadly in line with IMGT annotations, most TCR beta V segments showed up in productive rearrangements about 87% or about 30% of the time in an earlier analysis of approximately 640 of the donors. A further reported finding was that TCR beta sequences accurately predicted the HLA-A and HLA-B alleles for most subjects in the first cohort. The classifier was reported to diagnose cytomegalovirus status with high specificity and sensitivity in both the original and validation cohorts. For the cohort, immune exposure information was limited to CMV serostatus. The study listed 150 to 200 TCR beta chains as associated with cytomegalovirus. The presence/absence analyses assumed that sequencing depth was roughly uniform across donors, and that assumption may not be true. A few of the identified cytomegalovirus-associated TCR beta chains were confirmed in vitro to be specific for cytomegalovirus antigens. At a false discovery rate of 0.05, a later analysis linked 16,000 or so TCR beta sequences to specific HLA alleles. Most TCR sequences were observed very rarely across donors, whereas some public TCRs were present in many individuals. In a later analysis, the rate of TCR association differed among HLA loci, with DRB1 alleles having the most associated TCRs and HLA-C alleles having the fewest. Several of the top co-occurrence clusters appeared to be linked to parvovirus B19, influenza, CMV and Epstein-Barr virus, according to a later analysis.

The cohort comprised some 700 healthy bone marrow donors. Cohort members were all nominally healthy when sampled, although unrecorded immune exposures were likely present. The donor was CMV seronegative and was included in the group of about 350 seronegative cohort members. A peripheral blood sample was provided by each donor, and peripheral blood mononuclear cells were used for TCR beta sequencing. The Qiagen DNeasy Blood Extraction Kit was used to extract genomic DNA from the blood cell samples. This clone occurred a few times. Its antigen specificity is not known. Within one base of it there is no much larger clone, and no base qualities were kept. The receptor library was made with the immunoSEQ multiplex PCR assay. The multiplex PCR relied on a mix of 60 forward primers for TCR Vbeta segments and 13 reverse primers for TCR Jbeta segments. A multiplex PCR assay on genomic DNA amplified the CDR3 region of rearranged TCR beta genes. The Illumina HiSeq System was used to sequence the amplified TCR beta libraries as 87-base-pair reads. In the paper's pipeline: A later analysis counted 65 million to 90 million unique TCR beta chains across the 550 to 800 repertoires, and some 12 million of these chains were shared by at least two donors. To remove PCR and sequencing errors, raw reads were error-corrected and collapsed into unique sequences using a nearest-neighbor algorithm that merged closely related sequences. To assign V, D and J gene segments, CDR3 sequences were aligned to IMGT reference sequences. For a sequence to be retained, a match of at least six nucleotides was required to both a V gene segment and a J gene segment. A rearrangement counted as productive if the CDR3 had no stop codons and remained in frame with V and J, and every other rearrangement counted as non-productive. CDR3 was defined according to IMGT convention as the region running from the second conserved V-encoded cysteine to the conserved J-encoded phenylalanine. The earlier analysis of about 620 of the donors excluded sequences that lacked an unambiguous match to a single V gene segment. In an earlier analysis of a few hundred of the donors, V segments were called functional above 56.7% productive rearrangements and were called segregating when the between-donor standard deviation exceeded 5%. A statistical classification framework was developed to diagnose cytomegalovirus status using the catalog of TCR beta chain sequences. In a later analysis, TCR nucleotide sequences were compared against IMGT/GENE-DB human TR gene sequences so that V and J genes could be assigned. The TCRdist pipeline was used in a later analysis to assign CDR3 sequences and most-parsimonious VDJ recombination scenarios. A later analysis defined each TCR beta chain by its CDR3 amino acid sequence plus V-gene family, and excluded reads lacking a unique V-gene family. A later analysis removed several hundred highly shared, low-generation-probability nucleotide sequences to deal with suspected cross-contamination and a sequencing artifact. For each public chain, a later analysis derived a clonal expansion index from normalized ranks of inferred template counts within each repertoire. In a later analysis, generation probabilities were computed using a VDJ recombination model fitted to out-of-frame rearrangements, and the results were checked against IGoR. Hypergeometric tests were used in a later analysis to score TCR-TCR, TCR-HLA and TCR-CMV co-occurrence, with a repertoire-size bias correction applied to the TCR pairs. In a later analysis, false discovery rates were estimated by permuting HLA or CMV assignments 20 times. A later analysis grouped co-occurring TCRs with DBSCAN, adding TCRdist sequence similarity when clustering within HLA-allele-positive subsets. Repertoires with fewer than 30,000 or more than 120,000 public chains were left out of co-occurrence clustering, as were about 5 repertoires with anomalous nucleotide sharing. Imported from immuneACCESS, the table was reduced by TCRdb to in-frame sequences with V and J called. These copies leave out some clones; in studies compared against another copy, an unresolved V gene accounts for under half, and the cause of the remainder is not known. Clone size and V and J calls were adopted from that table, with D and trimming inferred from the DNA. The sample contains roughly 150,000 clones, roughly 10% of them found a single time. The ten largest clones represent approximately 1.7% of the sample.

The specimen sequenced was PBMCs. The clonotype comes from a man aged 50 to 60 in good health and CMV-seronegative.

The sequence in DNA is TGTGCCAGCAGTTACAAGAGCGAGCGGGAAACGGATACGCAGTATTTT. Its amino acids are CASSYKSERETDTQYF. Rearrangement joined TRBV6-6 to TRBJ2-3; the central 7 bases match TRBD2. Inclusive of the bounding cysteine and phenylalanine, the CDR3 is 16 residues long. The entry retains the CDR3 DNA only, 48 bases that are in frame from base 1. V ends up 2 bases short and J 6 bases short, with an unmatched junction base count of 11. CDR1 and CDR2, looked up from the germline V gene (reference sequence), are MNHNY and SVGAGI.